A selection of T cell receptor beta chains follows, all from one sample in a study of Ad26.COV2.S vaccination and SARS-CoV-2 variants. Only in-frame clones appear in the TCRdb table, and some are missing; sequencing was by immunoSEQ multiplex PCR. The table has about 350,000 clones, about nine tenths seen once; the top ten hold around 3.7%. The sequencing used peripheral blood, collected in a trial of Ad26.COV2.S vaccine versus placebo. The source of these receptors is a person between 18 and 60 years old who received the Ad26.COV2.S COVID-19 vaccine or a placebo. Both conserved end residues are part of each CDR3. A D gene is named only where the DNA matches it firmly. The size of a clone is reported for some rows only, either as once, few or many, or as a class for expanded clones.

v_call,d_call,clone_size,j_call,cdr3_aa,cdr3_nt
TRBV30,NA,NA,TRBJ2-2,CAWSGQGSTGELFF,TGTGCCTGGAGTGGCCAGGGAAGCACCGGGGAGCTGTTTTTT
TRBV6-6,NA,NA,TRBJ1-5,CASSYDRYSNQPQHF,TGTGCCAGCAGTTATGATCGGTATAGCAATCAGCCCCAGCATTTT
TRBV6-5,TRBD2,NA,TRBJ2-1,CASSYGGGSYNEQFF,TGTGCCAGCAGTTACGGCGGGGGGTCCTACAATGAGCAGTTCTTC
TRBV11-2,NA,NA,TRBJ2-7,CASSSTQTYEQYF,TGTGCCAGCAGCTCGACCCAGACCTACGAGCAGTACTTC
TRBV25-1,NA,NA,TRBJ1-2,CASSNTGNNYGYTF,TGTGCCAGCAGTAATACAGGCAACAACTATGGCTACACCTTC
TRBV7-9,NA,NA,TRBJ1-6,CASSLGSVIYNSPLHF,TGTGCCAGCAGCTTGGGCAGCGTAATCTATAATTCACCCCTCCACTTT
TRBV10-3,NA,NA,TRBJ2-3,CAISKDSYTDTQYF,TGTGCCATCAGTAAGGACAGCTACACAGATACGCAGTATTTT
TRBV6-1,NA,NA,TRBJ1-5,CASSELRQLQGPQHF,TGTGCCAGCAGTGAACTCAGACAGCTGCAAGGGCCCCAGCATTTT
TRBV6-1,NA,NA,TRBJ1-2,CASSDLSPTNYGYTF,TGTGCCAGCAGTGACCTATCACCGACTAACTATGGCTACACCTTC
TRBV27,NA,NA,TRBJ1-5,CASSLLGNDQPQHF,TGTGCCAGCAGTTTATTAGGAAACGATCAGCCCCAGCATTTT
TRBV29-1,TRBD2,NA,TRBJ2-1,CSVLGLALAGNEQFF,TGCAGCGTTTTAGGACTAGCCCTCGCTGGGAATGAGCAGTTCTTC
TRBV7-8,NA,NA,TRBJ1-1,CASNRGGLHTEAFF,TGTGCCAGCAACCGGGGGGGGCTGCACACTGAAGCTTTCTTT
TRBV6-5,TRBD2,NA,TRBJ2-7,CASSYQGGTEQYF,TGTGCCAGCAGTTACCAGGGAGGGACCGAGCAGTACTTC
TRBV5-1,TRBD2,NA,TRBJ2-2,CASSLLGLATPTSTGELFF,TGCGCCAGCAGCTTGTTGGGACTAGCAACCCCTACGAGCACCGGGGAGCTGTTTTTT
TRBV7-8,NA,NA,TRBJ2-6,CASKERGLRSGANVLTF,TGTGCCAGCAAGGAGAGAGGGCTTAGATCTGGGGCCAACGTCCTGACTTTC
TRBV7-2,TRBD1,NA,TRBJ1-1,CASSFTGDTEAFF,TGTGCCAGCAGCTTTACAGGGGACACTGAAGCTTTCTTT
TRBV5-1,NA,NA,TRBJ1-4,CASSLYGTLNEKLFF,TGCGCCAGCAGCTTGTATGGGACACTCAATGAAAAACTGTTTTTT
TRBV18,NA,NA,TRBJ2-6,CASSPDRTSGANVLTF,TGTGCCAGCTCACCAGACAGGACCTCTGGGGCCAACGTCCTGACTTTC
TRBV9,NA,NA,TRBJ1-3,CASSVEGRTRTGNTIYF,TGTGCCAGCAGCGTAGAAGGCAGGACCCGAACTGGAAACACCATATATTTT
TRBV13,TRBD2,NA,TRBJ2-1,CASSRGTSGSYNEQFF,TGTGCCAGCAGCCGCGGGACTAGCGGGTCCTACAATGAGCAGTTCTTC
TRBV6-5,NA,NA,TRBJ1-3,CASRRGQSSGNTIYF,TGTGCCAGCAGGCGAGGGCAGAGCTCTGGAAACACCATATATTTT
TRBV5-6,TRBD1,NA,TRBJ1-1,CASSPGQGAMAEAFF,TGTGCCAGCAGCCCCGGACAGGGGGCTATGGCTGAAGCTTTCTTT
TRBV9,TRBD1,NA,TRBJ2-5,CASSVGTGKETQYF,TGTGCCAGCAGCGTAGGGACAGGGAAAGAGACCCAGTACTTC
TRBV18,NA,many,TRBJ1-1,CASSPPTTGPGAEAFF,TGTGCCAGCTCACCCCCTACTACAGGGCCGGGGGCTGAAGCTTTCTTT
TRBV3-1/TRBV3-2,TRBD1,NA,TRBJ1-4,CASSQETGGVEKLFF,TGTGCCAGCAGCCAAGAGACAGGGGGCGTAGAAAAACTGTTTTTT
TRBV27,NA,NA,TRBJ1-4,CASSLSWEGGLREKLFF,TGTGCCAGCAGTTTATCTTGGGAGGGGGGGCTTCGCGAAAAACTGTTTTTT
TRBV4-3,NA,NA,TRBJ2-4,CASSQVENKNIQYF,TGCGCCAGCAGCCAAGTAGAGAACAAAAACATTCAGTACTTC
TRBV7-3,NA,NA,TRBJ2-1,CASSSGGRSYNEQFF,TGTGCCAGCAGCTCCGGGGGGCGGTCCTACAATGAGCAGTTCTTC
TRBV7-9,TRBD1,NA,TRBJ1-1,CASSAWDSGDTEAFF,TGTGCCAGCAGCGCTTGGGACAGTGGAGACACTGAAGCTTTCTTT